These 22 T cell receptor beta chains share one sample of origin, sequenced in a study of T cell changes during pregnancy in multiple sclerosis. Profiling relied on immunoSEQ multiplex PCR, and the TCRdb table lists in-frame clones only, not all of them. Here the sample spans 25,000 to 35,000 clones, around 90% being singletons. Sample: CD8+ T cells from peripheral blood mononuclear cells, taken before pregnancy. The receptor source for this set is a female donor with multiple sclerosis, enrolled in a pregnancy study.

This chain links TRBV28 with TRBJ1-1; D is unclear. V was shortened by 3 bases and J by 5 bases, with 16 bases between the two germline ends. In germline, CDR1 is MDHEN, CDR2 SYDVKM. This CDR3 is 15 amino acids long. The CDR3 region is CASSFPNSPRTEAFF. The CDR3 bases are TGTGCCAGCAGTTTTCCTAACTCCCCGAGGACTGAAGCTTTCTTT. The whole variable domain, filled in from reference TRBV28 and TRBJ1-1, reads DVKVTQSSRYLVKRTGEKVFLECVQDMDHENMFWYRQDPGLGLRLIYFSYDVKMKEKGDIPEGYSVSREKKERFSLILESASTNQTSMYLCASSFPNSPRTEAFFGQGTRLTVV.

The V call is TRBV29-1, the J call TRBJ1-2; D gene ambiguous. Germline-derived CDR1 and CDR2 are SQVTM and ANQGSEA. This CDR3 region has 11 residues. The V and J ends lost 6 bases and 3 bases respectively, with 8 bases between them. CDR3 sequence reads: CSVVHYYGYTF. CDR3 nucleotide sequence: TGCAGCGTGGTTCACTACTATGGCTACACCTTC.

V and J are TRBV29-1 and TRBJ1-1; D is ambiguous. V lost 4 bases and J lost 11, with 11 bases in between. This CDR3 comprises 10 residues. Germline V gene data show CDR1 as SQVTM and CDR2 as ANQGSEA. The CDR3 DNA follows: TGCAGCGTTGCTCCCGTTGAGGCTTTCTTT. Protein sequence: CSVAPVEAFF.

The V call is TRBV2, the J call TRBJ2-7; D uncertain. This CDR3 contains 12 residues. V was trimmed by 3 bases and J by 3 bases, leaving 6 bases between them. The germline gives CDR1 SNHLY, CDR2 FYNNEI. CDR3 region: CASSEGYYEQYF. CDR3 nucleotides: TGTGCCAGCAGTGAGGGCTACTACGAGCAGTACTTC.

This chain joins TRBV18 and TRBJ2-5, with 9 bases that match TRBD1. CDR1 KGHSH and CDR2 LQKENI come from the germline V gene. V was pared by 6 bases and J by 5 bases, with 16 bases of the junction left unmatched. The CDR3 contains 17 residues. CDR3: CASSGQGYPGREETQYF. CDR3 nucleotides: TGTGCCAGCTCGGGACAGGGCTACCCAGGCCGGGAGGAGACCCAGTACTTC.

The chain recombines TRBV6-6 with TRBJ1-2, with D perhaps matching TRBD1 (6 bases). Germline V gene data show CDR1 as MNHNY and CDR2 as SVGAGI (reference sequence). Trimming pared 10 bases from V and 7 bases from J, leaving 22 bases between. This CDR3 is built from 14 residues. In DNA, the CDR3 is TGTGCCACCAACCTTCTGGGAGGGGGTCGTGGCTACACCTTC. Translated, it gives CATNLLGGGRGYTF.

This clone was recorded once. Here the CDR3 reads CASSLGQLNTEAFF. DNA for the CDR3: TGTGCCAGCAGCTTAGGACAGTTGAACACTGAAGCTTTCTTT. The chain couples TRBV11-2 to TRBJ1-1; maybe TRBD1 (5 bases). Germline V lookup: CDR1 SGHAT, CDR2 FQNNGV. Between the trimmed V and J ends, which lost 1 base and 0 bases, there was a span of 6 bases. The CDR3 covers 14 residues.

This chain links TRBV18 with TRBJ2-7; D may be TRBD1 (6 bases). From germline, CDR1 is KGHSH and CDR2 LQKENI. CDR3 length equals 18 residues. Trimming pared 3 bases from V and 3 bases from J, leaving 24 bases between. The CDR3 is CASSPPLLGGQGFYEQYF. The DNA of the CDR3 is TGTGCCAGCTCACCCCCGCTCCTCGGCGGCCAGGGGTTCTACGAGCAGTACTTC.

This chain uses TRBV6-1 with TRBJ2-2, with 9 bases that match TRBD2. V lost 8 bases, J lost 4 bases, and 8 bases stayed unmatched. CDR1 and CDR2 (germline): MNHNS, SASEGT. The CDR3 totals 15 residues. The CDR3 loop is CASEVAGDGTGELFF. Written as DNA, the CDR3 is TGTGCCAGCGAGGTAGCGGGAGACGGCACCGGGGAGCTGTTTTTT.

The V gene is TRBV2, the J gene TRBJ2-5, with D maybe TRBD1 (6 bases). The CDR3 is 16 amino acids. The V gene lost 6 bases and the J gene lost 2 bases, with 19 bases spanning the gap. The germline gives CDR1 SNHLY, CDR2 FYNNEI. CDR3 loop: CASSPWEQGPQETQYF. The DNA of the CDR3 is TGTGCCAGCAGCCCCTGGGAACAGGGCCCTCAAGAGACCCAGTACTTC.

This chain connects TRBV7-9 to TRBJ1-2; 7 bases align to TRBD1. The CDR3 has 15 residues. V was clipped by 4 bases and J by 2 bases; unmatched bases: 7. The germline V gene encodes CDR1 SEHNR and CDR2 FQNEAQ (reference sequence). CDR3 in DNA: TGTGCCAGCAGCTCTGCACAGGGGCTGAACTATGGCTACACCTTC. Its protein is CASSSAQGLNYGYTF.

This chain connects TRBV28 to TRBJ2-7, with 7 bases lining up with TRBD1. The CDR3 spans 12 residues. Germline V gene data show CDR1 as MDHEN and CDR2 as SYDVKM. The V and J ends lost 9 bases and 0 bases, in that order; junction bases with no gene match: 2. The CDR3 loop is CASGTASYEQYF. The DNA for the CDR3 is TGTGCCAGTGGGACAGCCTCCTACGAGCAGTACTTC.

The chain has TRBV7-9 and TRBJ2-7, with 13 bases matching TRBD2. Germline-derived CDR1 and CDR2 are SEHNR and FQNEAQ (reference sequence). This CDR3 contains 17 residues. V lost 5 bases, J lost 3 bases, and 10 bases stayed unmatched. CDR3 nucleotide sequence: TGTGCCAGCAGCCCCCCCCCAGGGACTAGCGGGAACTACGAGCAGTACTTC. It encodes CASSPPPGTSGNYEQYF.

This chain uses TRBV27 with TRBJ1-5; D may be TRBD1 (5 bases). This CDR3 is built from 15 residues. Looked up from germline, CDR1 is MNHEY and CDR2 is SMNVEV (reference sequence). Between the trimmed V and J ends, which lost 0 bases and 6 bases, there was a span of 12 bases. The CDR3 DNA reads TGTGCCAGCAGTTTATCGATGGGGGGGTCTCAGCCCCAGCATTTT. This sequence encodes CASSLSMGGSQPQHF.

The chain is built from TRBV7-3 and TRBJ2-5; 9 bases fit TRBD1. The CDR3 totals 15 residues. Looked up from germline, CDR1 is SGHTA and CDR2 is FQGTGA. With 5 bases clipped from V and 3 bases from J, the junction kept 7 bases outside the gene matches. Here the CDR3 DNA reads TGTGCCAGCAGCCCAGGGGACAGGGCCGAAGAGACCCAGTACTTC. Translation: CASSPGDRAEETQYF.

The count of this clone is one. CDR3 coding DNA: TGTGCCAGTAGTAGTCCCCTTAGCGGGGGGGCCACCGGGGAGCTGTTTTTT. Its protein is CASSSPLSGGATGELFF. The rearrangement links TRBV19 to TRBJ2-2; 11 nucleotides match TRBD2. Trimming cost V 4 bases and J 4 bases; bases outside gene matches: 8. From germline, CDR1 is LNHDA and CDR2 SQIVND (reference sequence). This CDR3 has 17 amino acids.

V gene TRBV7-8 combines with J gene TRBJ1-6; maybe TRBD1 (6 bases). Germline values: CDR1 SGHVS, CDR2 FQNEAQ. V dropped 2 bases and J dropped 6 bases, with 11 bases sitting between them. The CDR3 length is 15 residues. CDR3 bases: TGTGCCAGCAGCTTAAACACAGGGTCTAATTCACCCCTCCACTTT. It encodes CASSLNTGSNSPLHF.

The chain is built from TRBV2 and TRBJ2-1, with a possible D match to TRBD2 (6 bases). Trimming stripped 0 bases from V and 15 bases from J, with 6 bases between. Germline values: CDR1 SNHLY, CDR2 FYNNEI. The CDR3 totals 10 residues. The CDR3 loop is CASSEAGLFF. DNA for the CDR3: TGTGCCAGCAGTGAAGCGGGACTGTTCTTC.

The chain has TRBV4-3 and TRBJ1-1; D is perhaps TRBD1 (6 bases). The germline V gene encodes CDR1 LGHNA and CDR2 YSLEER. The CDR3 length is 15 residues. The ends were cut back, 2 bases at V and 7 bases at J, with 17 bases in the middle. The CDR3 loop is CASSQLDFRGFEAFF. CDR3 DNA: TGCGCCAGCAGCCAACTAGATTTCAGGGGATTTGAAGCTTTCTTT.

This clone was seen only once. J is TRBJ2-3 and V is TRBV10-3, with D possibly TRBD1 on 5 matching bases. Looked up from germline, CDR1 is ENHRY and CDR2 is SYGVKD. V lost 6 bases and J lost 0, with 13 bases in between. The CDR3 length is 15 residues. CDR3 nucleotides: TGTGCCATCAGAGGACACGTGACGAGCACAGATACGCAGTATTTT. It translates to CAIRGHVTSTDTQYF.

This clone showed up just once. The chain combines TRBV11-2 with TRBJ2-7; D may be TRBD2 (5 bases). Germline lookup yields CDR1 SGHAT and CDR2 FQNNGV. Trimming stripped 1 base from V and 2 bases from J, with 6 bases between. The CDR3 sequence is 13 residues long. CDR3 coding DNA: TGTGCCAGCAGCTTAGCCGGGACCTACGAGCAGTACTTC. This gives the protein CASSLAGTYEQYF. Full variable domain (missing parts from reference TRBV11-2 and TRBJ2-7): EAGVAQSPRYKIIEKRQSVAFWCNPISGHATLYWYQQILGQGPKLLIQFQNNGVVDDSQLPKDRFSAERLKGVDSTLKIQPAKLEDSAVYLCASSLAGTYEQYFGPGTRLTVT.

This clone is labeled as medium-sized. V and J are TRBV27 and TRBJ2-7; 11 positions agree with TRBD2. V dropped 5 bases and J dropped 3; count of bases not matched to a gene: 3. The CDR3 contains 14 residues. From germline, CDR1 is MNHEY and CDR2 SMNVEV (reference sequence). The CDR3 here is CASSPLAGGYEQYF. The CDR3 coding sequence is TGTGCCAGCAGTCCGCTAGCGGGGGGCTACGAGCAGTACTTC.